This TCR beta chain was sequenced during a study of blood T cell repertoires in COVID-19. This clone was seen a handful of times. Generated by immunoSEQ multiplex PCR, the TCRdb table keeps only in-frame clones and is missing some. The sample lists 180,000 or so clones; 76% were seen once. V was cut by 4 bases and J by 4 bases, with 4 bases left in between. The CDR3 has 12 amino acids. Per germline, CDR1 KGHSY and CDR2 FQNENV. Material: peripheral blood. This TCR came from a woman aged 45 to 65 with active or convalescent COVID-19. The V and J genes are TRBV16 and TRBJ2-2; D is uncertain. CDR3 region: CASSPRTGELFF. In DNA, the CDR3 is TGTGCCAGCAGCCCTCGCACCGGGGAGCTGTTTTTT.